This T cell receptor (beta chain) was identified in a study of control samples from healthy donors and cancer patients. V was pared by 4 bases and J by 15 bases, with 13 bases between. CDR1 SEHNR and CDR2 FQNEAQ come from the germline V gene (reference sequence). CDR3 size: 11 residues. Using immunoSEQ multiplex PCR, the repertoire was profiled, and TCRdb retains in-frame clones only, with some absent. This table holds 95,000 to 150,000 clones, roughly 90% found once. The sequencing sample was made of blood. This chain connects TRBV7-9 to TRBJ2-1; D is ambiguous. The TCR comes from a man aged 45 to 65 in good health. The CDR3 spells CASSSGPSGFF. In DNA form, the CDR3 reads TGTGCCAGCAGCTCGGGCCCCTCGGGGTTCTTC.